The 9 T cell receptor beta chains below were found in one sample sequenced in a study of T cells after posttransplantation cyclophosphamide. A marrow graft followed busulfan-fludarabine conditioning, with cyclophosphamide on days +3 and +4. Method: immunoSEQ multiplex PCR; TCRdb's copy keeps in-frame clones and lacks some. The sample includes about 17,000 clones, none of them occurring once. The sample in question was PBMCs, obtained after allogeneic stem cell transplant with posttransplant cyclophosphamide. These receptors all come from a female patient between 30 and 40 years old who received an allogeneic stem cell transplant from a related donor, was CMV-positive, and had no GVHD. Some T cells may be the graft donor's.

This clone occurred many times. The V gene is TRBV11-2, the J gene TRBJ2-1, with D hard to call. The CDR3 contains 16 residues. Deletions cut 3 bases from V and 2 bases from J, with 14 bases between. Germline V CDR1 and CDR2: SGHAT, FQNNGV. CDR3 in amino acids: CASSFFSGATYNEQFF. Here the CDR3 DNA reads TGTGCCAGCAGCTTTTTTTCCGGAGCTACCTACAATGAGCAGTTCTTC.

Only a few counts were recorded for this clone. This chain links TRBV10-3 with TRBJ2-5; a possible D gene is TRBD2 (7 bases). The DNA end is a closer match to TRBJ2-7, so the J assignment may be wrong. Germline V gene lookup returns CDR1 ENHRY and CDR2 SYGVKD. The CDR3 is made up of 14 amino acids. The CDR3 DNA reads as TGTGCCATCAGTGGAAGGGGGGGGACGAGCGAGCAGTACTTC. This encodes CAISGRGGTSEQYF.

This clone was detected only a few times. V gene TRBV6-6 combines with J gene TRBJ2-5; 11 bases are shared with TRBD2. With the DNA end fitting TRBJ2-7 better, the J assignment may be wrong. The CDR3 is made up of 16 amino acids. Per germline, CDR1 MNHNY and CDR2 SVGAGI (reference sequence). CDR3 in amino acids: CASTFTSGRAYYEQYF. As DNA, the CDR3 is TGTGCCAGCACCTTCACTAGCGGGAGAGCCTACTACGAGCAGTACTTC.

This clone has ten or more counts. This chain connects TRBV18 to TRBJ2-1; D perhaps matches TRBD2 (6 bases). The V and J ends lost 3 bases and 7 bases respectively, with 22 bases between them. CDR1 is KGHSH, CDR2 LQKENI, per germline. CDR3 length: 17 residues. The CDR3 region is CASSPKGRPGWENEQFF. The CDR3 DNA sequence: TGTGCCAGCTCACCTAAGGGGAGGCCCGGTTGGGAAAATGAGCAGTTCTTC.

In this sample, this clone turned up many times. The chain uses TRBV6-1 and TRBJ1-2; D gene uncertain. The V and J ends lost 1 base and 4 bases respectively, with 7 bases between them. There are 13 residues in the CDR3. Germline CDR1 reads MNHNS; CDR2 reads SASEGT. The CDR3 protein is CASSEVRGYGYTF. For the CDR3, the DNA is TGTGCCAGCAGTGAAGTTCGGGGCTATGGCTACACCTTC.

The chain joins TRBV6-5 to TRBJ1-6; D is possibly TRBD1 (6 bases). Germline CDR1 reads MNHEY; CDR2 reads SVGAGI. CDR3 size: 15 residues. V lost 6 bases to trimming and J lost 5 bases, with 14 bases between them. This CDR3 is CASRAGANNNSPLHF. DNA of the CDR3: TGTGCCAGCAGGGCGGGGGCGAACAATAATTCACCCCTCCACTTT.

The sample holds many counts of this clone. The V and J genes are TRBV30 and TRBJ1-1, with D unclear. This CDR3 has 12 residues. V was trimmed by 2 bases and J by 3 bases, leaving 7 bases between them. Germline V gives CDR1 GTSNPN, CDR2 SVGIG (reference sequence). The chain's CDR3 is CAWSFADTEAFF. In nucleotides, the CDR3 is TGTGCCTGGAGTTTCGCGGACACTGAAGCTTTCTTT.

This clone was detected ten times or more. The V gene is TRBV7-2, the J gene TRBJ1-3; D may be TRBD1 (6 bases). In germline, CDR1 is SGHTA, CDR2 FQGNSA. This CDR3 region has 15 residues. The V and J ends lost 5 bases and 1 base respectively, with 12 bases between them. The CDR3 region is CASSPTTGSGNTIYF. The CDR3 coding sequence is TGTGCCAGCAGCCCTACTACAGGGTCTGGAAACACCATATATTTT.

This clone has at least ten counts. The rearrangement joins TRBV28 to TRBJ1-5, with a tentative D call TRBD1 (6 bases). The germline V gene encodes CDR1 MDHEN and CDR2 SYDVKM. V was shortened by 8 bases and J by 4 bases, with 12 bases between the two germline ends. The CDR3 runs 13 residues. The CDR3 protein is CASRTDRNQPQHF. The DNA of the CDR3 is TGTGCCAGCCGAACAGACAGGAATCAGCCCCAGCATTTT. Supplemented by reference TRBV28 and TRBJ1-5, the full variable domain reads DVKVTQSSRYLVKRTGEKVFLECVQDMDHENMFWYRQDPGLGLRLIYFSYDVKMKEKGDIPEGYSVSREKKERFSLILESASTNQTSMYLCASRTDRNQPQHFGDGTRLSIL.